This record looks at one T cell receptor beta chain sequence and its context. Its antigen is not known. Germline values: CDR1 MNHEY, CDR2 SVGAGI. The CDR3 consists of 14 residues. V shed 7 bases and J 3 bases; nucleotides not matched to a gene: 7. The data were obtained in a study of cytomegalovirus exposure and HLA in healthy donors. Regarding the study as a whole: Later work showed greater clonal expansion in HLA-associated TCR beta chains than in equally common others.

PCR involved 60 Vbeta and 13 Jbeta primers. TCRdb keeps only in-frame clones here, not all; method: immunoSEQ multiplex PCR. The sample has under 150,000 clones, around 76% seen once. The TCR was taken from a man in his late teens or twenties in good health and CMV-seronegative. The sequencing sample was made of PBMCs. The gene calls are TRBV6-5 and TRBJ2-3; 7 nucleotides align to TRBD2. The CDR3: CASTGGWGTDTQYF. The CDR3 coding sequence is TGTGCCAGCACGGGGGGTTGGGGGACAGATACGCAGTATTTT.